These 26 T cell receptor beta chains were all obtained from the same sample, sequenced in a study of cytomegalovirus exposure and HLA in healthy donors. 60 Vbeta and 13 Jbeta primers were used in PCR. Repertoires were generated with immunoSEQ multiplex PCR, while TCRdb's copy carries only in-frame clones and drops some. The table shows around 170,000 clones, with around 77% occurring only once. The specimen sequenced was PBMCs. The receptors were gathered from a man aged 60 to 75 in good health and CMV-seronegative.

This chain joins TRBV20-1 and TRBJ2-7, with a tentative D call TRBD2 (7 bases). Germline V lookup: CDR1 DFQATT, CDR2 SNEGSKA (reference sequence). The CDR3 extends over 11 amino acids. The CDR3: CSPRGGYEQYF. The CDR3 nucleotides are TGCAGCCCCAGGGGAGGGTACGAGCAGTACTTC.

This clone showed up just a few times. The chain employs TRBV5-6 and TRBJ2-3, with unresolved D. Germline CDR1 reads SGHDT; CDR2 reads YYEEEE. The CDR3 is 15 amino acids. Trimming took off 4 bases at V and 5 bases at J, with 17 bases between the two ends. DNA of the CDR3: TGTGCCAGCAGCCCGGGTCTAGTCCCCGGAGATACGCAGTATTTT. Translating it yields CASSPGLVPGDTQYF.

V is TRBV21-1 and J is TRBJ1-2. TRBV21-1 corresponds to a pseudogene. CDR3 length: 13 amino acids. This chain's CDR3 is CASSPGGWCGYTF. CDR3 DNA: TGTGCCAGCAGCCCCGGGGGGTGGTGTGGCTACACCTTC.

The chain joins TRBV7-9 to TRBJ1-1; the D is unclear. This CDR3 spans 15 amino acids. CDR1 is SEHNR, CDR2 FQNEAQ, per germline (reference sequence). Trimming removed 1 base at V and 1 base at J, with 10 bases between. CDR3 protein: CASSLGLGGNTEAFF. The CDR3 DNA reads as TGTGCCAGCAGCTTAGGTTTAGGAGGGAACACTGAAGCTTTCTTT.

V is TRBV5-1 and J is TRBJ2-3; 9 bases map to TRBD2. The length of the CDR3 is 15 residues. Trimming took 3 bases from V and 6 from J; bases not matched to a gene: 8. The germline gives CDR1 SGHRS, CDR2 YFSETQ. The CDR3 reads CASSSGLARGDTQYF. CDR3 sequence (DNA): TGCGCCAGCAGCTCAGGACTAGCGAGGGGGGATACGCAGTATTTT.

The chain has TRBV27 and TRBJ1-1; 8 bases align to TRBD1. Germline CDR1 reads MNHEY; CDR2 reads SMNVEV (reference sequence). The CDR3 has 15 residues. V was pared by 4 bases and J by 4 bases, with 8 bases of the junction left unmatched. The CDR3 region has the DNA TGTGCCAGCAGTTCCCTGACAGGGGTAGGCACTGAAGCTTTCTTT. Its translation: CASSSLTGVGTEAFF.

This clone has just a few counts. The CDR3 loop is CASSLGVDRQNYGYTF. The CDR3 DNA sequence: TGCGCCAGCAGCTTGGGAGTGGACAGACAAAACTATGGCTACACCTTC. This chain connects TRBV5-1 to TRBJ1-2; a possible D gene is TRBD1 (6 bases). V was shortened by 0 bases and J by 2 bases, with 14 bases between the two germline ends. Germline V gives CDR1 SGHRS, CDR2 YFSETQ. The CDR3 sequence is 16 residues long.

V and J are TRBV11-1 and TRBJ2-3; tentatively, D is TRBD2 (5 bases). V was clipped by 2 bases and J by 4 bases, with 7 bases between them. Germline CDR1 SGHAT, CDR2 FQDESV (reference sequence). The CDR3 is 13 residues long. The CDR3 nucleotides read TGTGCCAGCAGCTTACTGAGGGCAGATACGCAGTATTTT. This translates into CASSLLRADTQYF.

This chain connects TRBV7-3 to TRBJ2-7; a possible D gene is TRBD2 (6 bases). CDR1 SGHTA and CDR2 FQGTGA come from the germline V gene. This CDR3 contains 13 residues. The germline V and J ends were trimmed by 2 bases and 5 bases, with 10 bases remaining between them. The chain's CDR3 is CASSLGPGDEQYF. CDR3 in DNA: TGTGCCAGCAGCTTAGGCCCGGGAGACGAGCAGTACTTC.

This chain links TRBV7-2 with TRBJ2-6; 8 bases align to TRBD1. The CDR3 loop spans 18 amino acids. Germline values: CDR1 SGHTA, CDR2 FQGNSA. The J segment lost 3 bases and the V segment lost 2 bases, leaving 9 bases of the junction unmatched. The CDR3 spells CASSLSGTGIGGANVLTF. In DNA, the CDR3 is TGTGCCAGCAGCTTATCTGGGACAGGTATTGGTGGGGCCAACGTCCTGACTTTC.

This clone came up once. The CDR3 region has the DNA TGTGCCAGCAGTGACAGGGGCGACAGCACTGAAGCTTTCTTT. It is translated as CASSDRGDSTEAFF. This chain connects TRBV2 to TRBJ1-1, with a tentative D call TRBD1 (6 bases). This CDR3 region has 14 residues. Germline CDR1 and CDR2: SNHLY and FYNNEI. The V end lost 3 bases, the J end lost 4 bases, and 12 bases lay between the germline ends.

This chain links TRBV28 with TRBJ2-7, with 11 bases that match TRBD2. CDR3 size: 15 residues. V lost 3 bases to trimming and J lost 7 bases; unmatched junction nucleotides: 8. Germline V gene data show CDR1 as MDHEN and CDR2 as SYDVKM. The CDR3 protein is CASSFQLAGAGEQYF. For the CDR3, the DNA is TGTGCCAGCAGTTTTCAACTAGCGGGAGCTGGGGAGCAGTACTTC.

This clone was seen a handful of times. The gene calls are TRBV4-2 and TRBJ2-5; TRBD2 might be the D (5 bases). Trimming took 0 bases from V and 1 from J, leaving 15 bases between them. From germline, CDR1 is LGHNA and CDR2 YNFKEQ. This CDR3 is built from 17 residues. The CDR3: CASSQDGPGSSQETQYF. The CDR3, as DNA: TGTGCCAGCAGCCAAGACGGACCGGGGAGCTCCCAAGAGACCCAGTACTTC.

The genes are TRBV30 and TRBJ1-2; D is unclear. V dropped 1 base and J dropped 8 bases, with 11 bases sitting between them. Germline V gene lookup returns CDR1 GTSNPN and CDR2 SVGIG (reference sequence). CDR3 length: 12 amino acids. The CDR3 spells CAWSGGSWGYTF. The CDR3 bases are TGTGCCTGGAGTGGCGGCAGTTGGGGCTACACCTTC.

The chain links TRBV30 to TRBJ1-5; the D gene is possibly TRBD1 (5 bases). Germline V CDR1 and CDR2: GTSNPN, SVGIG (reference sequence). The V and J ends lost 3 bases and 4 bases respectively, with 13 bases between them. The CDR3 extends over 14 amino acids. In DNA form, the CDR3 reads TGTGCCTGGAGCCCGGTGGCAGGGAATCAGCCCCAGCATTTT. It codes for CAWSPVAGNQPQHF.

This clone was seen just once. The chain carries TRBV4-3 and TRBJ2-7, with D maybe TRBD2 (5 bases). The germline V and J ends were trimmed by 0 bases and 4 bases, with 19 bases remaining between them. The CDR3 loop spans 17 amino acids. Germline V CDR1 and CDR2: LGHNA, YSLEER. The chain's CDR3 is CASSQDRTGRRRYEQYF. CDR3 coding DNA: TGCGCCAGCAGCCAAGATAGGACGGGGAGAAGGAGGTACGAGCAGTACTTC.

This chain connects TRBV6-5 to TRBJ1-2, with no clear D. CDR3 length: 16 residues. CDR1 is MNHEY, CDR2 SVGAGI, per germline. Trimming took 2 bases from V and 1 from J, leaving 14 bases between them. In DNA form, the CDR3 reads TGTGCCAGCAGTTACCCTCTGCGGGCGGGTAACTATGGCTACACCTTC. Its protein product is CASSYPLRAGNYGYTF.

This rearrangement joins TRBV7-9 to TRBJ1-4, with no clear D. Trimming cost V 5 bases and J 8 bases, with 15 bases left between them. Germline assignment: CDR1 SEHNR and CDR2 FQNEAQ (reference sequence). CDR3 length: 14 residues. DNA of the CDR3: TGTGCCAGCAGCCGAAAAGAGGATATCGAAAAACTGTTTTTT. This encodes CASSRKEDIEKLFF.

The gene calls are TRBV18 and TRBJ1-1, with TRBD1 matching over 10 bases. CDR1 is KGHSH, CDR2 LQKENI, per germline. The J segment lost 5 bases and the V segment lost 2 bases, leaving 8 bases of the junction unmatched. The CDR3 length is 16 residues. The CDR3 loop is CASSPKDRGRTTEAFF. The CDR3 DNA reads TGTGCCAGCTCACCAAAGGACAGGGGGAGAACAACTGAAGCTTTCTTT.

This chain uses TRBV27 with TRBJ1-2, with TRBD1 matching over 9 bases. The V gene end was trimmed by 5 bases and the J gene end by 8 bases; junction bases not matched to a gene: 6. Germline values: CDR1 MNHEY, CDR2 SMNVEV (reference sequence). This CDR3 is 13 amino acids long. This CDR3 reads CASSPGTGWGYTF. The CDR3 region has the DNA TGTGCCAGCAGTCCCGGGACAGGGTGGGGCTACACCTTC.

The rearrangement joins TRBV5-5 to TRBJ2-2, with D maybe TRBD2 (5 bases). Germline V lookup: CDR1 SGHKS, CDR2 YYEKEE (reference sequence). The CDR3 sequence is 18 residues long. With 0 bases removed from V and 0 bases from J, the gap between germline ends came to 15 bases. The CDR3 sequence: CASSLDDEGMANTGELFF. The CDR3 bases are TGTGCCAGCAGCTTGGACGATGAGGGAATGGCGAACACCGGGGAGCTGTTTTTT.

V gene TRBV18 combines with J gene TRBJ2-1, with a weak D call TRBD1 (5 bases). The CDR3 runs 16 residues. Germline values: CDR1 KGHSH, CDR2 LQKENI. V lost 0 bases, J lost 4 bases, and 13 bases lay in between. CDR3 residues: CASSPPIRQYYNEQFF. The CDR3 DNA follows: TGTGCCAGCTCACCACCGATCAGACAGTATTACAATGAGCAGTTCTTC.

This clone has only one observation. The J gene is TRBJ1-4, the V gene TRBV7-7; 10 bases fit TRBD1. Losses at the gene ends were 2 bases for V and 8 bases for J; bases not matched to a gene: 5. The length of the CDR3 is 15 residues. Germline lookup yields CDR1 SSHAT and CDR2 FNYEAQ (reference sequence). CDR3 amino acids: CASSLTGTGVEKLFF. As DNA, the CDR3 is TGTGCCAGCAGCTTAACGGGGACAGGGGTGGAAAAACTGTTTTTT. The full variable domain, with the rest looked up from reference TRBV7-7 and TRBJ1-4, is GAGVSQSPRYKVTKRGQDVTLRCDPISSHATLYWYQQALGQGPEFLTYFNYEAQPDKSGLPSDRFSAERPEGSISTLTIQRTEQRDSAMYRCASSLTGTGVEKLFFGSGTQLSVL.

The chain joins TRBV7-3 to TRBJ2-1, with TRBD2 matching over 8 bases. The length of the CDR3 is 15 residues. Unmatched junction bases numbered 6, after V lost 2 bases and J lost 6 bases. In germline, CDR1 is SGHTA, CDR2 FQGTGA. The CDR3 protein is CASSLGGTRANEQFF. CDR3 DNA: TGTGCCAGCAGCTTAGGGGGGACTAGGGCCAATGAGCAGTTCTTC. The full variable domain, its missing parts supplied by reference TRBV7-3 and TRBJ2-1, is GAGVSQTPSNKVTEKGKYVELRCDPISGHTALYWYRQSLGQGPEFLIYFQGTGAADDSGLPNDRFFAVRPEGSVSTLKIQRTERGDSAVYLCASSLGGTRANEQFFGPGTRLTVL.

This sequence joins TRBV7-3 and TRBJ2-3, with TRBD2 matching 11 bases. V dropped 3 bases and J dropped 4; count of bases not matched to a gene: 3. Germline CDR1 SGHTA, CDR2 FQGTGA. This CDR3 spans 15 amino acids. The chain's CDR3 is CASSLGTSGADTQYF. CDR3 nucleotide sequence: TGTGCCAGCAGCTTGGGGACTAGCGGCGCAGATACGCAGTATTTT.

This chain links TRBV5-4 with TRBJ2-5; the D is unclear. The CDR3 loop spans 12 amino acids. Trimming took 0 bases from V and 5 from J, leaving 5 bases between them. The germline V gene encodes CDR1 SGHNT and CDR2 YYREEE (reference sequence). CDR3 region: CASSLDPETQYF. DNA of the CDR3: TGTGCCAGCAGCTTGGATCCGGAGACCCAGTACTTC. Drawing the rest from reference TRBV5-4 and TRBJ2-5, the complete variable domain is ETGVTQSPTHLIKTRGQQVTLRCSSQSGHNTVSWYQQALGQGPQFIFQYYREEENGRGNFPPRFSGLQFPNYSSELNVNALELDDSALYLCASSLDPETQYFGPGTRLLVL.